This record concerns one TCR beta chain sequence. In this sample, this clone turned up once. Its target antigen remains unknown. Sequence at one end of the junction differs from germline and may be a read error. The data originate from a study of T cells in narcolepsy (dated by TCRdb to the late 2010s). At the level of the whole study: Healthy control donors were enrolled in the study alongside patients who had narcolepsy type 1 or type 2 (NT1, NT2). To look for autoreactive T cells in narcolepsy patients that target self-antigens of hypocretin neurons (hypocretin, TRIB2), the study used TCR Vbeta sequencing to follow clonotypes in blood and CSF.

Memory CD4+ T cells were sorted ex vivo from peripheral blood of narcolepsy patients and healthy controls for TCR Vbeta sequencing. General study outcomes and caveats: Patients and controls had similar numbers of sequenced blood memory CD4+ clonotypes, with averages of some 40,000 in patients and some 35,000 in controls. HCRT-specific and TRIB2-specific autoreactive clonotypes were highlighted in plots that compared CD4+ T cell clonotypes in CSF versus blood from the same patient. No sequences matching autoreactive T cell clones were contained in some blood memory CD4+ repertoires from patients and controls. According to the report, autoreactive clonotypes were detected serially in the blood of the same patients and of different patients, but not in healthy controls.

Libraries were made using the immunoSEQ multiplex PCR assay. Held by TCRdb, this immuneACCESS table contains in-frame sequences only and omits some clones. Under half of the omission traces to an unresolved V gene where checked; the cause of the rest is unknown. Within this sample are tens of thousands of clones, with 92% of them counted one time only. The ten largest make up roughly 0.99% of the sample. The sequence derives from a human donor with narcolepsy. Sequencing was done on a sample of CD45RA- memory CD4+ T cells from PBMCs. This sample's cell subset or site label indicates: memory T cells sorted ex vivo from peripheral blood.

The CDR3 region: CASSLEDSMNF. The base sequence is TGTGCCAGCAGCTTGGAGGACAGCATGAACTTC. Recombination linked TRBV5-6 to TRBJ2-7, and perhaps TRBD1 as D gene, on 6 matching bases. From a lookup of the germline V gene, CDR1 and CDR2 are SGHDT and YYEEEE. There are 11 amino acids in the CDR3, from cysteine to phenylalanine inclusive. The retained sequence is limited to the CDR3, 33 bases, with the frame set at the first base.